The source of this TCR beta chain is a study of identical twins. The CDR3 contains 17 residues. Per the germline V gene, CDR1 is SNHLY and CDR2 is FYNNEI. V gave up 4 bases and J gave up 5 bases; unmatched junction bases: 9. TCRdb analysed the 5' RACE reads with MiXCR anew, one entry per CDR3 protein. The sample carries 400,000 to 500,000 distinct CDR3 sequences, roughly 13% recorded once. This clonotype was seen only a few times. This sample also appeared in a second study, on yellow fever vaccine responses in identical twins.

This chain connects TRBV2 to TRBJ2-2, with 11 bases lining up with TRBD2. This TCR was recovered from a woman between 18 and 29 years old in good health. Sequencing was carried out using CD4+ T cells sorted from blood. CDR3 sequence: CASSALAGGVSTGELFF. The CDR3 DNA reads TGTGCCAGCAGTGCTCTAGCGGGAGGAGTTTCGACCGGGGAGCTGTTTTTT.